Here is one T cell receptor (beta chain) with its context. This receptor's antigen is unknown. The record has no base qualities; no much larger clone is one base away. Trimming at the junction amounts to 4 bases on V and 5 bases on J, and the germline ends lie 24 bases apart. Including the terminal cysteine and phenylalanine, the CDR3 comprises 17 residues. CDR3 DNA is the only sequence kept; it has 51 bases, read in frame from the first base. From a lookup of the germline V gene, CDR1 and CDR2 are SGHTS and YDEGEE. The data were taken from a study of T cell repertoires in cytomegalovirus infection (dated 2019 in TCRdb). For the study in its entirety: Alongside well-studied HLA-B-restricted epitopes, the peptide stimulations were aimed at recently identified HLA-C-restricted CMV epitopes, whose presentation resists viral immunomodulation. Because public TCR beta signatures pointed to carriage of CMV infection together with the matching HLA type, the HLA type of each donor mattered for the analysis.

Interpreted using the paper, the treatment or condition label stands for: in vitro stimulation with specific CMV peptide epitopes to enrich CMV-specific T cells. The research as a whole found: Cumulative frequency of public TCR beta family members discriminated carriers of CMV infection plus the relevant HLA type in this cohort and an independent roughly 320-donor cohort. The ex vivo response was dominated by HLA-C-restricted CMV-specific TCR beta clonotypes, and the single most frequent clonotype in two of eight donors was supplied by these HLA-C-restricted clonotypes.

The run used an Illumina HiSeq 1500. Using fastp at Q25 and MiXCR, TCRdb reprocessed the public reads and kept productive beta chains. Each record represents a unique CDR3 protein, reported with the most common genes and DNA among its rows. The sample data list hundreds of thousands of distinct CDR3 sequences, and roughly a third of these were observed just once. Over 15% of the sample lies in the top ten. The rearranged segments are TRBV5-8 and TRBJ1-1, with no D gene named confidently. The source material was cultured PBMCs, sampled from culture after CMV antigen stimulation. The TCR comes from a human donor in good health (CMV status not recorded). Some clones in this sample may be carry-over from other donors' samples. The nucleotide sequence is given as TGTGCCAGCAGCCATGGATCGGGTTGGGGTAAGAGGACTGAAGCTTTCTTT. Its amino acids are CASSHGSGWGKRTEAFF.